The source of this T cell receptor (beta chain) is a study of human T cells and chemical hapten exposure. TCRdb called the RACE reads again in MiXCR, with one record for every CDR3 protein. This sample yields some 99,000 distinct CDR3 sequences, of which roughly 10% are seen a single time; about 3% belongs to the top ten. This clonotype turned up a few times. The time point: patch test 2, 6 weeks after DPC sensitization. As to treatment: therapeutic diphenylcyclopropenone sensitization with weekly scalp DPC. The CDR3 has 13 amino acids. The V and J ends lost 2 bases and 5 bases respectively, with 9 bases between them. Germline CDR1 and CDR2: MGHDK and SYGVNS.

This clonotype was obtained from a woman in her thirties or forties with alopecia areata. Some clones in this sample may be carry-over from other donors' samples. Sequences were derived from whole blood, sampled in connection with sensitization to the hapten diphenylcyclopropenone (DPC). The chain has TRBV25-1 and TRBJ2-5; D not resolved. The CDR3, as DNA: TGTGCCAGCAGTGAACCAGGATGGGAGACCCAGTACTTC. The encoded protein is CASSEPGWETQYF. The variable domain in full, completed from reference TRBV25-1 and TRBJ2-5, reads EADIYQTPRYLVIGTGKKITLECSQTMGHDKMYWYQQDPGMELHLIHYSYGVNSTEKGDLSSESTVSRIRTEHFPLTLESARPSHTSQYLCASSEPGWETQYFGPGTRLLVL.